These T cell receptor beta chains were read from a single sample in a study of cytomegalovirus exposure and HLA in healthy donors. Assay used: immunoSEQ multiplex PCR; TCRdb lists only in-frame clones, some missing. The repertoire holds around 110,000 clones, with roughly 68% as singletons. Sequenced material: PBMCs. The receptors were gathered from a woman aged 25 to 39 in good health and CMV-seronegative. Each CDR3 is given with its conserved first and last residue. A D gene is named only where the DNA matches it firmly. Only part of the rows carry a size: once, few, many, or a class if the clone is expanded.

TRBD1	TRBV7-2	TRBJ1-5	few	CASSSLGTGFQPQHF	TGTGCCAGCAGCTCCCTTGGGACAGGGTTTCAGCCCCAGCATTTT
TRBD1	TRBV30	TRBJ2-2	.	CAWAGQGNTGELFF	TGTGCCTGGGCGGGACAGGGTAACACCGGGGAGCTGTTTTTT
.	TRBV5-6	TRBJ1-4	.	CASSYRTGTTNEKLFF	TGTGCCAGCAGCTACCGAACAGGGACCACTAATGAAAAACTGTTTTTT
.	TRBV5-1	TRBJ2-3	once	CASSRDGGPTDTQYF	TGCGCCAGCAGCCGGGACGGGGGGCCAACAGATACGCAGTATTTT
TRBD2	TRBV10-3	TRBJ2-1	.	CAISEDPGSGSYNEQFF	TGTGCCATCAGTGAGGATCCTGGTAGCGGGAGCTACAATGAGCAGTTCTTC
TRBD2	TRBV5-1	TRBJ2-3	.	CASSLGTSGRSDTQYF	TGCGCCAGCAGCTTGGGGACTAGTGGTCGTTCAGATACGCAGTATTTT
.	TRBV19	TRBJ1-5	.	CASQTDRPNQPQHF	TGTGCCAGTCAGACCGACAGGCCAAATCAGCCCCAGCATTTT
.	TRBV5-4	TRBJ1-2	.	CASSTDRFYGYTF	TGTGCCAGCAGCACTGACAGGTTCTATGGCTACACCTTC
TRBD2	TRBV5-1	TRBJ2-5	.	CASSLLITSVGEVETQYF	TGCGCCAGCAGCTTACTGATTACTAGCGTAGGAGAGGTAGAGACCCAGTACTTC
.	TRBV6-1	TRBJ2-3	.	CASSGDTDTQYF	TGTGCCAGCAGTGGCGACACAGATACGCAGTATTTT
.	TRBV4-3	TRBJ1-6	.	CASSQDGGSRSPLHF	TGCGCCAGCAGCCAAGACGGAGGGTCGCGGTCACCCCTCCACTTT
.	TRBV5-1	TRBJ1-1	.	CASSSGREAGRTEAFF	TGCGCCAGCAGCTCCGGCAGGGAGGCCGGGAGGACTGAAGCTTTCTTT
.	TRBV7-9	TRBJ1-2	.	CASSSEGRLRYGYTF	TGTGCCAGCAGCTCGGAGGGGCGACTGCGGTATGGCTACACCTTC
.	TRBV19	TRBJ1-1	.	CASSATGNTEAFF	TGTGCCAGTAGTGCGACAGGGAACACTGAAGCTTTCTTT
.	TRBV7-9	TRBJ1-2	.	CASSLTQEGYTF	TGTGCCAGCAGCTTAACTCAGGAAGGCTACACCTTC
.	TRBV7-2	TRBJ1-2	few	CASSLRPGGRFNYGYTF	TGTGCCAGCAGCTTACGACCGGGAGGGAGATTCAACTATGGCTACACCTTC
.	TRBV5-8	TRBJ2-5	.	CASSLDRSQETQYF	TGTGCCAGCAGCTTGGACAGAAGCCAAGAGACCCAGTACTTC
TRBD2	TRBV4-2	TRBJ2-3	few	CASSLAGATSTDTQYF	TGTGCCAGCAGCCTAGCGGGAGCTACCTCCACAGATACGCAGTATTTT
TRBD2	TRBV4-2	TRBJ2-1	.	CASSLAGEQFF	TGTGCCAGCAGCCTAGCGGGGGAGCAGTTCTTC
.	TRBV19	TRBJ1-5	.	CASKGGEGQPQHF	TGTGCCAGTAAAGGGGGTGAAGGACAGCCCCAGCATTTT
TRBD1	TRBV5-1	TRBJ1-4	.	CASSVGQGTNEKLFF	TGCGCCAGCAGCGTGGGACAGGGCACTAATGAAAAACTGTTTTTT
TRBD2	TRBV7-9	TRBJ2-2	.	CASSQRAGGTGELFF	TGTGCCAGCAGCCAGAGGGCGGGGGGCACCGGGGAGCTGTTTTTT
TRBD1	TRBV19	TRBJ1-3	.	CASTDTGAGNTIYF	TGTGCCAGTACCGACACAGGGGCTGGAAACACCATATATTTT
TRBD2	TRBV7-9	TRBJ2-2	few	CASPAPGLADTGELFF	TGTGCCAGTCCCGCACCGGGACTAGCGGACACCGGGGAGCTGTTTTTT
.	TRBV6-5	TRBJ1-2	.	CASSYNGYGYTF	TGTGCCAGCAGTTATAACGGGTATGGCTACACCTTC
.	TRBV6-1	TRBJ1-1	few	CASSGQGAVAEAFF	TGTGCCAGCAGTGGTCAGGGTGCGGTCGCTGAAGCTTTCTTT
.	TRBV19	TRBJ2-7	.	CASSIGTSPYEQYF	TGTGCCAGTAGTATAGGGACTTCTCCTTACGAGCAGTACTTC
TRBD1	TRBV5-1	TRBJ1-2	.	CASSSPQGTYGYTF	TGCGCCAGCAGCTCCCCACAGGGGACCTATGGCTACACCTTC